The rows below give T cell receptor beta chains drawn from one sample of a study of blood T cell repertoires in COVID-19. The repertoire was sequenced with immunoSEQ multiplex PCR; TCRdb's copy has only in-frame clones and lacks some. The sample holds 350,000 to 550,000 clones; 80% to 90% are singletons and the top ten take around 1.1%. Sequencing input: PBMCs or T cells enriched from blood (not recorded which). Receptors originate from a man aged 25-45 years who had recovered from COVID-19. CDR3s include the opening cysteine and the closing phenylalanine or tryptophan. The D gene is left open where the match is weak. Only part of the rows carry a size: once, few, many, or a class if the clone is expanded.

J	length	D	V	size	CDR3	DNA
TRBJ2-1	16	TRBD1	TRBV2	-	CASISGRDSPDNEQFF	TGTGCCAGCATCTCAGGTCGGGACAGTCCTGATAATGAGCAGTTCTTC
TRBJ2-2	16	TRBD1	TRBV12-5	-	CASGLEGQGNTGELFF	TGTGCTAGTGGTTTGGAGGGACAGGGGAACACCGGGGAGCTGTTTTTT
TRBJ2-7	14	TRBD2	TRBV19	-	CASSMASGSYEQYF	TGTGCCAGTAGTATGGCTAGCGGCTCCTACGAGCAGTACTTC
TRBJ1-5	13	-	TRBV28	-	CASSFAGYQPQHF	TGTGCCAGCAGTTTCGCAGGGTATCAGCCCCAGCATTTT
TRBJ2-1	16	TRBD2	TRBV2	-	CASRALAGGGYNEQFF	TGTGCCAGCAGAGCTTTAGCGGGAGGGGGGTACAATGAGCAGTTCTTC
TRBJ2-5	15	-	TRBV15	-	CATSTDYSDQETQYF	TGTGCCACCAGCACAGACTATAGCGATCAAGAGACCCAGTACTTC
TRBJ1-1	14	-	TRBV25-1	-	CASSASGGNTEAFF	TGTGCCAGCAGTGCCTCGGGGGGGAACACTGAAGCTTTCTTT
TRBJ1-2	15	-	TRBV7-9	-	CASSLGLAGASGYTF	TGTGCCAGCAGCTTAGGATTGGCAGGGGCTAGTGGCTACACCTTC
TRBJ1-2	16	TRBD1	TRBV5-1	once	CASSANPGQGAYGYTF	TGCGCCAGCAGCGCAAATCCGGGACAGGGGGCATATGGCTACACCTTC
TRBJ2-7	15	TRBD2	TRBV4-1	-	CASSQEPSGSYEQYF	TGCGCCAGCAGCCAAGAGCCTAGCGGTTCCTACGAGCAGTACTTC
TRBJ2-7	18	TRBD2	TRBV9	-	CASSVTKGLADYNLPAGF	TGTGCCAGCAGCGTAACTAAGGGGCTAGCGGACTACAATCTCCCCGCGGGCTTC
TRBJ1-2	13	-	TRBV29-1	-	CSVVTGEGYGYTF	TGCAGCGTTGTGACCGGGGAGGGCTATGGCTACACCTTC
TRBJ2-1	14	-	TRBV10-2	-	CTSIADTSYNEQFF	TGCACCAGCATAGCCGATACTTCCTACAATGAGCAGTTCTTC
TRBJ2-1	13	-	TRBV18	-	CASSRGLEEYQFF	TGTGCCAGCTCACGTGGACTTGAGGAGTATCAGTTCTTC
TRBJ2-7	16	TRBD2	TRBV7-9	-	CASSSTSGRAFYEQYF	TGTGCCAGCAGCTCCACTAGCGGGAGGGCCTTCTACGAGCAGTACTTC
TRBJ2-7	13	-	TRBV30	-	CAWQYAATYEQYF	TGTGCCTGGCAGTACGCGGCGACCTACGAGCAGTACTTC
TRBJ1-3	15	-	TRBV7-6	-	CASSLAPETGNTIYF	TGTGCCAGCAGCTTAGCACCTGAGACTGGAAACACCATATATTTT
TRBJ2-5	12	-	TRBV14	-	CASSQRGETQYF	TGTGCCAGCAGCCAAAGGGGGGAGACCCAGTACTTC
TRBJ2-5	15	TRBD2	TRBV13	-	CASSFALAGKETQYF	TGTGCCAGCAGCTTCGCTCTAGCGGGAAAAGAGACCCAGTACTTC
TRBJ2-1	13	-	TRBV25-1	-	CASTLGANNEQFF	TGTGCCAGCACCTTAGGGGCTAACAATGAGCAGTTCTTC
TRBJ2-7	15	TRBD2	TRBV7-2	-	CASSAGGKRDYEQYF	TGTGCCAGCAGTGCCGGGGGGAAGCGGGACTACGAGCAGTACTTC
TRBJ1-1	14	TRBD1	TRBV11-2	-	CASSWDSLNTEAFF	TGTGCCAGCAGCTGGGACAGCCTGAACACTGAAGCTTTCTTT
TRBJ2-5	18	TRBD2	TRBV27	-	CASSPVAGERQIRETQYF	TGTGCCAGCAGTCCTGTAGCGGGAGAGAGGCAAATTCGGGAGACCCAGTACTTC
TRBJ2-3	16	-	TRBV7-2	-	CASSLSAGYSTDTQYF	TGTGCCAGCAGCTTATCCGCGGGATATAGCACAGATACGCAGTATTTT
TRBJ2-5	13	-	TRBV19	-	CASSVEIQETQYF	TGTGCCAGTAGTGTGGAGATTCAAGAGACCCAGTACTTC
TRBJ1-2	12	-	TRBV7-2	-	CASSLDSYGYTF	TGTGCCAGCAGCTTAGATAGCTATGGCTACACCTTC
TRBJ1-1	16	TRBD1	TRBV5-6	-	CASSLVSGQGSTEAFF	TGTGCCAGCAGCTTGGTTTCGGGACAGGGGTCCACTGAAGCTTTCTTT
TRBJ1-1	15	-	TRBV7-8	-	CASSFNRQLNTEAFF	TGTGCCAGCAGCTTCAATCGACAGCTGAACACTGAAGCTTTCTTT
TRBJ2-3	16	TRBD2	TRBV4-1	once	CASSLILAGGRDTQYF	TGCGCCAGCAGCCTCATACTAGCGGGAGGTAGAGATACGCAGTATTTT
TRBJ2-5	13	-	TRBV6-5	-	CASSLGLSETQYF	TGTGCCAGCAGCCTTGGACTTTCGGAGACCCAGTACTTC
TRBJ1-5	13	-	TRBV11-2	-	CASSSQESQPQHF	TGTGCCAGCAGCTCACAGGAGTCGCAGCCCCAGCATTTT
TRBJ1-6	13	-	TRBV3-1/TRBV3-2	-	CASSPPYNSPLHF	TGTGCCAGCAGTCCCCCATATAATTCACCCCTCCACTTT